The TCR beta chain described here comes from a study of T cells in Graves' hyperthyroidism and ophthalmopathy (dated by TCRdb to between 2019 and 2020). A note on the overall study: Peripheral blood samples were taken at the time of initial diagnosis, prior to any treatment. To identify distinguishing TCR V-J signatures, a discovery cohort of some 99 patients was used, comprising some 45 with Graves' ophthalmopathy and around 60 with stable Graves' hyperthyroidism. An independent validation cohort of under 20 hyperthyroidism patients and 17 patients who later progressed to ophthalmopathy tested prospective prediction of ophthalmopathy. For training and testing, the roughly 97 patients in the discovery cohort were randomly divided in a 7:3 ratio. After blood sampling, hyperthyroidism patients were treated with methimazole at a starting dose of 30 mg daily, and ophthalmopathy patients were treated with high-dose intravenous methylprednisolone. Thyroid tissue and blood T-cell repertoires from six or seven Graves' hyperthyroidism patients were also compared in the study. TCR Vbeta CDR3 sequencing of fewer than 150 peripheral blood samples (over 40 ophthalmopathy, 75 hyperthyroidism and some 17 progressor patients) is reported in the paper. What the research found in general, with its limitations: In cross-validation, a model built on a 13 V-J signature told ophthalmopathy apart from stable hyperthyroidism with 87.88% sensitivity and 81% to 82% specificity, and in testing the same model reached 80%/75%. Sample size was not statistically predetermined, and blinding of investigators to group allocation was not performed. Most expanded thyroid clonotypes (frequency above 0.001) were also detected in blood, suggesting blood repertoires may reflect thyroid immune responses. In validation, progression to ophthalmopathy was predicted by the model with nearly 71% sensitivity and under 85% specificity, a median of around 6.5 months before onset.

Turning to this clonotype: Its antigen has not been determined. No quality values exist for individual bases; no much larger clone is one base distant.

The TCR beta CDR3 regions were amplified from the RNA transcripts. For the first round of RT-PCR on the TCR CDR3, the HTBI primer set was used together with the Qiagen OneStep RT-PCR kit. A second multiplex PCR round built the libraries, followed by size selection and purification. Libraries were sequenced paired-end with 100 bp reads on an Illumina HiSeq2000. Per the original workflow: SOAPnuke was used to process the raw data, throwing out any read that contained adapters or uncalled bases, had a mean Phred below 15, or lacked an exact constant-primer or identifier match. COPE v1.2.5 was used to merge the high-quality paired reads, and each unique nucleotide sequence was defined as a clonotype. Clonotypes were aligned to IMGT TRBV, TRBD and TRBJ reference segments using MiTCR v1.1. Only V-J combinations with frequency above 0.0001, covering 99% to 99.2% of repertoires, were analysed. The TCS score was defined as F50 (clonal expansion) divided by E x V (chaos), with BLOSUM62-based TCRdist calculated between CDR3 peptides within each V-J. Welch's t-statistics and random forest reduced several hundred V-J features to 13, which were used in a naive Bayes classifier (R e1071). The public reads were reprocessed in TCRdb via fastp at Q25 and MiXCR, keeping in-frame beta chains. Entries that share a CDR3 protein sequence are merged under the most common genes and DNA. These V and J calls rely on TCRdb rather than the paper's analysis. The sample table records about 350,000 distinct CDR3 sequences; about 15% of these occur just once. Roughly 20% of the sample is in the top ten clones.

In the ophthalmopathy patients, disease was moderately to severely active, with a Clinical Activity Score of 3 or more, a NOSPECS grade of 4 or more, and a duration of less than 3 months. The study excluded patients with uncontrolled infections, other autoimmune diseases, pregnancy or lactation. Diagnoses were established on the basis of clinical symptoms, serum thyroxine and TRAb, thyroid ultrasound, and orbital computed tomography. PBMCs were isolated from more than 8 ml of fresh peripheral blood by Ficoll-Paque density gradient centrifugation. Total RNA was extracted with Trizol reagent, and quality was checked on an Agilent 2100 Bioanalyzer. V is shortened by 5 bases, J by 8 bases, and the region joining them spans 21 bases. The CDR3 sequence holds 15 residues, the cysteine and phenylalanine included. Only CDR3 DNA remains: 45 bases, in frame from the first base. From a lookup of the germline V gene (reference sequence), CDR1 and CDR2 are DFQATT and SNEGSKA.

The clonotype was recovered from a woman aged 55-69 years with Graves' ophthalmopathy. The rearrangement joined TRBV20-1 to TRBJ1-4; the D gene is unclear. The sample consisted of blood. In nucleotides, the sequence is TGCAGTGCTCGCCCGTCAGACACCGCAGTGGAAAAACTGTTTTTT. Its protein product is CSARPSDTAVEKLFF.